The rows below give T cell receptor beta chains drawn from one sample of a study of T cells in Graves' hyperthyroidism and ophthalmopathy. MiXCR, applied by TCRdb to the multiplex PCR reads, yields one record per CDR3 protein. Of approximately 400,000 distinct CDR3 sequences listed, around 18% are singletons. The specimen was blood. The source is a man aged 18 to 30 with Graves' ophthalmopathy. Each CDR3 is given with its conserved first and last residue.

J | V | CDR3
TRBJ1-3 | TRBV5-6 | CASTPAGATYSGNTIYF
TRBJ2-2 | TRBV28 | CASQWGDTGELFF
TRBJ1-6 | TRBV4-1 | CASSLRPVGWDNSPLHF
TRBJ1-3 | TRBV7-2 | CASSPWGSSGNTIYF
TRBJ2-7 | TRBV4-1 | CASSQDRTLYEQYF
TRBJ1-2 | TRBV6-1 | CASSEITMAGSNYGYTF
TRBJ2-3 | TRBV20-1 | CSATVGRAPDTQYF
TRBJ1-2 | TRBV3-1 | CASSQVPRYGYTF
TRBJ2-2 | TRBV6-2/TRBV6-3 | CASSQSANTGELFF
TRBJ1-4 | TRBV6-5 | CASRAGEEGKLFF
TRBJ1-2 | TRBV20-1 | CSAPTRTGHYGYTF
TRBJ2-2 | TRBV4-1 | CASSQGIAGGQGELFF
TRBJ1-1 | TRBV12-3/TRBV12-4 | CASSLQGGATEAFF
TRBJ1-1 | TRBV20-1 | CSATKRGLNTEAFF
TRBJ2-1 | TRBV27 | CASSPAGGVYNEQFF
TRBJ1-6 | TRBV9 | CASSDGARIDSPLHF
TRBJ2-7 | TRBV11-2 | CASRSPGHRTGKYF
TRBJ2-2 | TRBV29-1 | CSVVPGAGTGELFF
TRBJ2-1 | TRBV4-1 | CASSHTGFRARVNEQFF
TRBJ1-2 | TRBV4-1 | CASRPIGTGTVGYTF
TRBJ2-3 | TRBV14 | CASSQDFGQGITDTQYF
TRBJ1-4 | TRBV24-1 | CATSVYWGAEPATNEKLFF
TRBJ1-5 | TRBV7-8 | CASSSHPPGEYSNQPQHF
TRBJ2-7 | TRBV28 | CASSSGTGAPRRYF
TRBJ2-4 | TRBV7-9 | CASSYSWGEDNIQYF
TRBJ2-7 | TRBV19 | CASSIPDGIYEQYF
TRBJ2-7 | TRBV12-3/TRBV12-4 | CASSDYDYTLYEQYF
TRBJ1-1 | TRBV12-3/TRBV12-4 | CASSSQWGNTEAFF
TRBJ1-2 | TRBV3-1 | CASSPGYSYGYTF
TRBJ2-5 | TRBV12-3/TRBV12-4 | CASSFKGRILQYF
TRBJ2-1 | TRBV7-9 | CASSPPVWDRRYNEQFF
TRBJ1-1 | TRBV5-1 | CASSPKTGSGTEAFF
TRBJ1-2 | TRBV2 | CASSKGTGRGGYTF
TRBJ2-7 | TRBV20-1 | CSARVPGPRGEQYF
TRBJ1-6 | TRBV28 | CASSLGEYGNSPLHF
TRBJ2-3 | TRBV3-1 | CASSQDRTGTDTQYF
TRBJ2-7 | TRBV20-1 | CSAGTGTYEQYF
TRBJ1-2 | TRBV7-8 | CASSLEVGGASYGYTF
TRBJ2-2 | TRBV2 | CASSPLRTAHTGELFF
TRBJ2-5 | TRBV12-3/TRBV12-4 | CASSRGGAAGAQYF
TRBJ2-1 | TRBV5-6 | CASSRGRLPIHNEQFF
TRBJ1-2 | TRBV28 | CASSTQGTGYTF
TRBJ1-5 | TRBV20-1 | CSALDSYSNQPQHF
TRBJ1-1 | TRBV5-1 | CASSVRAGTEAFF
TRBJ2-7 | TRBV6-1 | CASSPRDRAIGEQYF
TRBJ2-2 | TRBV10-3 | CAITSGGNTGELFF
TRBJ1-2 | TRBV5-6 | CASSLVAGANYGYTF
TRBJ2-5 | TRBV18 | CASSRYTSGEETQYF
TRBJ1-6 | TRBV6-2/TRBV6-3 | CASSYSHPGQGRNSPLHF
TRBJ2-7 | TRBV13 | CASSSAHGGEQYF
TRBJ2-6 | TRBV5-1 | CASGPEVIISGANVLTF
TRBJ1-4 | TRBV19 | CASSVDNEYEKLFF
TRBJ1-3 | TRBV11-2 | CASSGQGRFGNTIYF